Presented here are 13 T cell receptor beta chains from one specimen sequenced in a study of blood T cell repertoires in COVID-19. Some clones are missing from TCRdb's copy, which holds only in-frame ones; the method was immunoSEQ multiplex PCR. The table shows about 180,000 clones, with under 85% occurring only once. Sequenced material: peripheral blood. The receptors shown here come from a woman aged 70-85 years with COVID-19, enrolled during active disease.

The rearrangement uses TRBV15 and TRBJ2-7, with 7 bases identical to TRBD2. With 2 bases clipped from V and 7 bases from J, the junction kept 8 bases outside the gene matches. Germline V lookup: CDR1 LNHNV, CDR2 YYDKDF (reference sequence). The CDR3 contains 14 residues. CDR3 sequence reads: CATSRQLGRGEQYF. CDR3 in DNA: TGTGCCACCAGCAGACAATTAGGGCGGGGGGAGCAGTACTTC. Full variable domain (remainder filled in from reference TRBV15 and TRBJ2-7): DAMVIQNPRYQVTQFGKPVTLSCSQTLNHNVMYWYQQKSSQAPKLLFHYYDKDFNNEADTPDNFQSRRPNTSFCFLDIRSPGLGDTAMYLCATSRQLGRGEQYFGPGTRLTVT.

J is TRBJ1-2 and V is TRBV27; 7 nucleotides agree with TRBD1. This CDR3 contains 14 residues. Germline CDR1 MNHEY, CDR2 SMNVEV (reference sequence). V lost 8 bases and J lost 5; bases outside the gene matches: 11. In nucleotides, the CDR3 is TGTGCCAGCCGCTACGGAGGACAGGCGTATGGCTACACCTTC. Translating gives CASRYGGQAYGYTF.

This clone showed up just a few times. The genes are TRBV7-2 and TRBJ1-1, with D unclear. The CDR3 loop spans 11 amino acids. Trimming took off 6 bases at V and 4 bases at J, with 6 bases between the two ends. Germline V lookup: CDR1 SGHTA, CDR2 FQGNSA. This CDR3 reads CASSRSTEAFF. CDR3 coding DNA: TGTGCCAGCAGTAGGAGCACTGAAGCTTTCTTT.

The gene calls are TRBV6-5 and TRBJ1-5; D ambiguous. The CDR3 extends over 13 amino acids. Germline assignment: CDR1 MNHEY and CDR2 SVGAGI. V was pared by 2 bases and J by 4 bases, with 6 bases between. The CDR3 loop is CASSYRSNQPQHF. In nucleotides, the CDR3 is TGTGCCAGCAGTTACCGGTCTAATCAGCCCCAGCATTTT.

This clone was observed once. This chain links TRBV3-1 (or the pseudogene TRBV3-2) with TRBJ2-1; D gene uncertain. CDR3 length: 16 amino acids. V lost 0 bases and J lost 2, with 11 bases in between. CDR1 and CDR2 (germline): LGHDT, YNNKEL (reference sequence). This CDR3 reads CASSQDTPYTYNEQFF. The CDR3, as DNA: TGTGCCAGCAGCCAAGATACCCCTTACACCTACAATGAGCAGTTCTTC.

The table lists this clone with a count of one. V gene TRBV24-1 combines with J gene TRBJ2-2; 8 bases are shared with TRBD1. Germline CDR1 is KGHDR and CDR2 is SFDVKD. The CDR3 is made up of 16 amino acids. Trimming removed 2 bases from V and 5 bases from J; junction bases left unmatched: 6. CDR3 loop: CATSDWAGQVTGELFF. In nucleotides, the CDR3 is TGTGCCACCAGTGATTGGGCGGGACAGGTGACCGGGGAGCTGTTTTTT.

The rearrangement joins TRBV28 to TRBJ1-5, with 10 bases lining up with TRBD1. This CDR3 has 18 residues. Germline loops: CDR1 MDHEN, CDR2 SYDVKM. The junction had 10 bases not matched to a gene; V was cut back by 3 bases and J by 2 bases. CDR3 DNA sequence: TGTGCCAGCAGTTTGAGATTCGGGACAGGGGCGGGCAATCAGCCCCAGCATTTT. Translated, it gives CASSLRFGTGAGNQPQHF.

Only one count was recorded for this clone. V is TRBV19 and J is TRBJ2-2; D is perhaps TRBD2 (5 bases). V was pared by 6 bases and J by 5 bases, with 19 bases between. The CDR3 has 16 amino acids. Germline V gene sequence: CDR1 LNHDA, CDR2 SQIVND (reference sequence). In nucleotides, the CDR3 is TGTGCCAGTAGGCCCCGTGGAGGCTCGGATACCGGGGAGCTGTTTTTT. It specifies CASRPRGGSDTGELFF.

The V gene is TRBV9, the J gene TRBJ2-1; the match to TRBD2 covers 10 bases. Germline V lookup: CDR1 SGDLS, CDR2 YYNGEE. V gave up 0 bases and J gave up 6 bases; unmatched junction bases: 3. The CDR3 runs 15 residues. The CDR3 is CASSVGIAGGNEQFF. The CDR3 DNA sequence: TGTGCCAGCAGCGTAGGAATAGCGGGAGGCAATGAGCAGTTCTTC.

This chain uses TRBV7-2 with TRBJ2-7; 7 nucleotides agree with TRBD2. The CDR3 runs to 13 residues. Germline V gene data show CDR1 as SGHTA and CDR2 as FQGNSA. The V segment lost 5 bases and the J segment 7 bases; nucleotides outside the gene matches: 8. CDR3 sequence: CASSLGREWEQYF. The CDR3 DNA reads TGTGCCAGCAGCCTCGGGCGGGAGTGGGAGCAGTACTTC.

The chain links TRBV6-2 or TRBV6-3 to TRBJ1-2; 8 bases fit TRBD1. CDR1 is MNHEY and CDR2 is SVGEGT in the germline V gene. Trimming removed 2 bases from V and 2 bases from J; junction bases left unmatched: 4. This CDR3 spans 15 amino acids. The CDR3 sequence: CASSYPGQVNYGYTF. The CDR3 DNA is TGTGCCAGCAGTTACCCGGGACAGGTAAACTATGGCTACACCTTC.

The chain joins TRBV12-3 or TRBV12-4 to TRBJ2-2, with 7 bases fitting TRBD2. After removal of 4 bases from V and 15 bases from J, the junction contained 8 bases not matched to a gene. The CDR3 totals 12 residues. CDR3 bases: TGTGCCAGCAGTTATCTGAGGGGAGGGATGTTTTTT. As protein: CASSYLRGGMFF.

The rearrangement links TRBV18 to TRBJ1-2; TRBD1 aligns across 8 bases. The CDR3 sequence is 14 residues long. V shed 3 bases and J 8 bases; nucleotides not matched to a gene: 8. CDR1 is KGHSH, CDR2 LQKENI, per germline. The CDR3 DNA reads TGTGCCAGCTCACCCGGACAGGGCCTGATAGGCTACACCTTC. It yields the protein CASSPGQGLIGYTF. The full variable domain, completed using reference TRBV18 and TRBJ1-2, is NAGVMQNPRHLVRRRGQEARLRCSPMKGHSHVYWYRQLPEEGLKFMVYLQKENIIDESGMPKERFSAEFPKEGPSILRIQQVVRGDSAAYFCASSPGQGLIGYTFGSGTRLTVV.